The next 13 T cell receptor beta chains were all read from a single sample in a study of blood T cells in healthy people across ages. Combining a sample-barcoded 5' primer with a J-beta primer mix, a second PCR ran for about 7 to 11 cycles. MiXCR, applied by TCRdb to the 5' RACE reads, yields one record per CDR3 protein. This sample has around 1,600,000 distinct CDR3 sequences, with approximately 43% found just once. Sequencing was performed on blood. The receptors shown here come from a woman younger than 35 in good health.

CDR3 DNA: TGTGCCAGCAGTTACTCATCCGGGGGCGGTTCGGAGACCCAGTACTTC. Protein product: CASSYSSGGGSETQYF. The chain has TRBV6-5 and TRBJ2-7; perhaps D is TRBD1 or TRBD2 (6 bases each). The J call may be incorrect, as the DNA end agrees better with TRBJ2-5. The CDR3 consists of 16 residues. Germline V CDR1 and CDR2: MNHEY, SVGAGI.

This chain joins TRBV18 and TRBJ2-3, with 7 bases fitting TRBD1. Trimming at V came to 5 bases and at J to 6 bases, leaving 8 bases not matched to a gene. Germline CDR1 KGHSH, CDR2 LQKENI. The CDR3 totals 14 residues. The CDR3 coding sequence is TGTGCCAGCTCAGGGGACAGACCCCGCGATACGCAGTATTTT. Its translation is CASSGDRPRDTQYF.

This clonotype appeared a few times. The V call is TRBV11-2, the J call TRBJ2-7; possibly TRBD1 for D (6 bases). The CDR3 extends over 14 amino acids. Per germline, CDR1 SGHAT and CDR2 FQNNGV. The V end was cut by 5 bases, the J end by 2 bases, with 13 bases between. Written as DNA, the CDR3 is TGTGCCAGCAGCCCCTGGACAGCTCCCTACGAGCAGTACTTC. Translating gives CASSPWTAPYEQYF.

The chain recombines TRBV2 with TRBJ2-7; a weak D match, TRBD1 (6 bases). Between the trimmed V and J ends, which lost 3 bases and 2 bases, there was a span of 11 bases. The CDR3 runs to 14 residues. The germline gives CDR1 SNHLY, CDR2 FYNNEI. The DNA for the CDR3 is TGTGCCAGCAGTGACCGGGACAATACCTACGAGCAGTACTTC. The encoded protein is CASSDRDNTYEQYF.

V is TRBV20-1 and J is TRBJ2-1; 8 positions match TRBD2. The CDR3 sequence is 19 residues long. The V segment lost 2 bases and the J segment 1 base; nucleotides outside the gene matches: 16. Germline values: CDR1 DFQATT, CDR2 SNEGSKA (reference sequence). CDR3: CSARPPPGTRGGSYNEQFF. CDR3 nucleotides: TGCAGTGCTAGACCTCCCCCCGGGACTAGAGGGGGATCCTACAATGAGCAGTTCTTC.

The chain carries TRBV20-1 and TRBJ2-5, with 7 bases that match TRBD1. The J call may not be correct, given that the DNA end is closer to TRBJ2-7. The germline V gene has CDR1 DFQATT and CDR2 SNEGSKA (reference sequence). This CDR3 spans 19 amino acids. This chain's CDR3 is CSARGRDRRLGGRFHEQYF. The CDR3 DNA reads TGCAGTGCTAGGGGTAGGGATCGAAGGTTAGGGGGCCGGTTTCACGAGCAGTACTTC.

The chain combines TRBV5-1 with TRBJ2-7; 7 bases line up with TRBD2. There are 15 residues in the CDR3. The V segment lost 0 bases and the J segment 3 bases; nucleotides outside the gene matches: 6. The germline V gene encodes CDR1 SGHRS and CDR2 YFSETQ. CDR3 DNA sequence: TGCGCCAGCAGCTTGGCGGCGGGAGATTTCTACGAGCAGTACTTC. This encodes CASSLAAGDFYEQYF. Supplemented by reference TRBV5-1 and TRBJ2-7, the full variable domain reads KAGVTQTPRYLIKTRGQQVTLSCSPISGHRSVSWYQQTPGQGLQFLFEYFSETQRNKGNFPGRFSGRQFSNSRSEMNVSTLELGDSALYLCASSLAAGDFYEQYFGPGTRLTVT.

The CDR3 DNA is TGTGCCACCCTCGGACAGGGGCGATTCCCTGAGCAGTTCTTC. Amino acid sequence: CATLGQGRFPEQFF. The chain couples TRBV24-1 to TRBJ2-1, with 9 positions matching TRBD1. The V gene's germline CDR1 is KGHDR and CDR2 SFDVKD. The CDR3 totals 14 residues. V lost 9 bases, J lost 9 bases, and 11 bases stayed unmatched.

The chain employs TRBV29-1 and TRBJ2-1; TRBD1 agrees at 8 bases. This CDR3 is built from 14 residues. CDR1 SQVTM and CDR2 ANQGSEA come from the germline V gene. The V segment lost 6 bases and the J segment 4 bases; nucleotides outside the gene matches: 8. CDR3 DNA: TGCAGCGTAGACCCGGGACAGGAGTACAATGAGCAGTTCTTC. Translated, it gives CSVDPGQEYNEQFF.

V is TRBV5-1 and J is TRBJ1-1; no definite D call. There are 15 residues in the CDR3. The germline CDR1 and CDR2 sequences are SGHRS and YFSETQ. V was trimmed by 4 bases and J by 0 bases, leaving 13 bases between them. CDR3 DNA sequence: TGCGCCAGCAGCCCTCAGGAGGGAATGAACACTGAAGCTTTCTTT. It yields the protein CASSPQEGMNTEAFF.

The chain is built from TRBV4-3 and TRBJ2-3; D is ambiguous. Germline V gene sequence: CDR1 LGHNA, CDR2 YSLEER. The CDR3 spans 18 residues. V was pared by 4 bases and J by 0 bases, with 20 bases between. CDR3 residues: CASSLSPPGFTSTDTQYF. CDR3 nucleotide sequence: TGCGCCAGCAGCCTCTCTCCGCCCGGCTTTACTAGCACAGATACGCAGTATTTT.

The chain links TRBV30 to TRBJ1-2; TRBD1 might be the D (5 bases). V was clipped by 3 bases and J by 3 bases, with 8 bases between them. The germline V gene has CDR1 GTSNPN and CDR2 SVGIG (reference sequence). The CDR3 is 12 amino acids. The CDR3 nucleotides are TGTGCCTGGAGCCGACAGCACTATGGCTACACCTTC. It codes for CAWSRQHYGYTF.

The chain carries TRBV20-1 and TRBJ2-7; D is ambiguous. The germline V gene has CDR1 DFQATT and CDR2 SNEGSKA (reference sequence). Trimming took 3 bases from V and 0 from J, leaving 9 bases between them. CDR3 length: 13 amino acids. CDR3 loop: CSASIGHSYEQYF. In DNA, the CDR3 is TGCAGTGCTAGTATCGGGCACTCCTACGAGCAGTACTTC.